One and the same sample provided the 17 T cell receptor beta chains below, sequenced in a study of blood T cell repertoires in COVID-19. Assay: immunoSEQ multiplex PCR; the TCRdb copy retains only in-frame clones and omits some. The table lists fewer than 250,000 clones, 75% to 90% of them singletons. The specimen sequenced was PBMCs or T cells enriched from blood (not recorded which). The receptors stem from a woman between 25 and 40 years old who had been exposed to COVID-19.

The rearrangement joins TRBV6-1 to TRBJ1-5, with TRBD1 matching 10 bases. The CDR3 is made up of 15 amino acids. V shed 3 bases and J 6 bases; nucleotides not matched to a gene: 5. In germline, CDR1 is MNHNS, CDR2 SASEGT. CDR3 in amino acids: CASSDPGQGTQPQHF. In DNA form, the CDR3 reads TGTGCCAGCAGTGATCCGGGACAGGGGACTCAGCCCCAGCATTTT.

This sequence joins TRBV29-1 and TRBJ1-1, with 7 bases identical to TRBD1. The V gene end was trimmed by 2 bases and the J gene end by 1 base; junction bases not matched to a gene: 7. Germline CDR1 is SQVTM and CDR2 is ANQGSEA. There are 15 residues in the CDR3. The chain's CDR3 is CSVELTGVGNTEAFF. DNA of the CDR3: TGCAGCGTTGAATTAACAGGGGTGGGGAACACTGAAGCTTTCTTT.

CDR3 nucleotides: TGTGCCTGGAGCTTAGGACACGACTATGGCTACACCTTC. Residues: CAWSLGHDYGYTF. This rearrangement joins TRBV30 to TRBJ1-2, with D possibly TRBD1 on 5 matching bases. V was cut by 3 bases and J by 3 bases, with 11 bases left in between. The CDR3 has 13 amino acids. Germline loops: CDR1 GTSNPN, CDR2 SVGIG (reference sequence).

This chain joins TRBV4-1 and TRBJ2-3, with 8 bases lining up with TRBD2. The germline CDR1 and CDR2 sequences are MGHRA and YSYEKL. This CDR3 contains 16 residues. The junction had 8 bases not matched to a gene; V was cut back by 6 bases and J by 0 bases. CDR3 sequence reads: CASRWAGGSSTDTQYF. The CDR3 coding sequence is TGCGCCAGCAGGTGGGCGGGGGGTTCTAGCACAGATACGCAGTATTTT.

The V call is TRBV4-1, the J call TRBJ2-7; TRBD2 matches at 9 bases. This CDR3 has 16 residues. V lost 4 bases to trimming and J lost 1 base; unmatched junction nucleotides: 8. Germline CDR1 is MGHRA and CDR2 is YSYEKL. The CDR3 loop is CASSLFSGSRSYEQYF. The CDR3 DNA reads TGCGCCAGCAGCCTATTTAGCGGGAGTCGTTCCTACGAGCAGTACTTC.

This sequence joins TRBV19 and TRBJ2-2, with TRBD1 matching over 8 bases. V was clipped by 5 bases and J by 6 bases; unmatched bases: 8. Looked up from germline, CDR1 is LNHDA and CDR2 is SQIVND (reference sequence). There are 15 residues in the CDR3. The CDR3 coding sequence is TGTGCCAGTAGTTATTCCCAGGGGGCGGCCGGGGAGCTGTTTTTT. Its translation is CASSYSQGAAGELFF. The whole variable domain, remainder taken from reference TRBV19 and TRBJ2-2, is DGGITQSPKYLFRKEGQNVTLSCEQNLNHDAMYWYRQDPGQGLRLIYYSQIVNDFQKGDIAEGYSVSREKKESFPLTVTSAQKNPTAFYLCASSYSQGAAGELFFGEGSRLTVL.

CDR3 loop: CASSSGTSGLSYEQYF. As DNA, the CDR3 is TGTGCCAGCAGCTCCGGGACTAGCGGGCTCTCCTACGAGCAGTACTTC. This rearrangement joins TRBV7-9 to TRBJ2-7; 12 nucleotides match TRBD2. This CDR3 comprises 16 residues. Germline V gives CDR1 SEHNR, CDR2 FQNEAQ (reference sequence). J was trimmed by 0 bases and V by 4 bases; bases with no gene match: 4.

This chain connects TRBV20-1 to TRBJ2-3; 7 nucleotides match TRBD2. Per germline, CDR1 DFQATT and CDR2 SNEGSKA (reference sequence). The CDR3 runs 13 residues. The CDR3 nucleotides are TGCAGCCCTAGTAGCGGGCTGGGAGATACGCAGTATTTT. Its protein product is CSPSSGLGDTQYF.

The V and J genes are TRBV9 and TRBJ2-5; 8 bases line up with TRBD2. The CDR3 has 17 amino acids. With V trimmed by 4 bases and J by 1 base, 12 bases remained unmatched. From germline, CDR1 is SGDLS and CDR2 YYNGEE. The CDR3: CASSPWGGGRPQETQYF. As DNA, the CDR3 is TGTGCCAGCAGCCCCTGGGGCGGGGGGCGCCCCCAAGAGACCCAGTACTTC.

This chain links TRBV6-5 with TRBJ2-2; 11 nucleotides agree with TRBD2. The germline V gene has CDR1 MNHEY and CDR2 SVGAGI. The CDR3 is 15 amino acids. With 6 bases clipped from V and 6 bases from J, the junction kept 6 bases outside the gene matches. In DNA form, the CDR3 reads TGTGCCAGCAGCCAGACTAGCGGGAAAGCCGGGGAGCTGTTTTTT. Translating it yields CASSQTSGKAGELFF.

The CDR3 sequence: CASSLAGGDEAFF. CDR3 DNA sequence: TGTGCCAGCAGCTTGGCCGGGGGAGATGAAGCTTTCTTT. The chain recombines TRBV5-4 with TRBJ1-1; a possible D gene is TRBD1 (5 bases). V was clipped by 0 bases and J by 7 bases, with 10 bases between them. CDR3 size: 13 residues. From germline, CDR1 is SGHNT and CDR2 YYREEE (reference sequence).

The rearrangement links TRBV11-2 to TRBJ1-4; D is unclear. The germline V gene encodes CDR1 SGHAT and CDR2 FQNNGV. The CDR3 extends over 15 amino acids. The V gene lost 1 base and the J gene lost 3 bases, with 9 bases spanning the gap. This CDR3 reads CASSLGRLPNEKLFF. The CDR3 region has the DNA TGTGCCAGCAGCTTAGGGCGACTACCTAATGAAAAACTGTTTTTT.

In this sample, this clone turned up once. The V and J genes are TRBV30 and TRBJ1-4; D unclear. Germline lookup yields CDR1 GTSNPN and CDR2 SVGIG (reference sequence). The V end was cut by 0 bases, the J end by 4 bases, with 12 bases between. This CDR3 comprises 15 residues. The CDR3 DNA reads TGTGCCTGGAGTGTCCTCGACGGACTTAATGAAAAACTGTTTTTT. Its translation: CAWSVLDGLNEKLFF.

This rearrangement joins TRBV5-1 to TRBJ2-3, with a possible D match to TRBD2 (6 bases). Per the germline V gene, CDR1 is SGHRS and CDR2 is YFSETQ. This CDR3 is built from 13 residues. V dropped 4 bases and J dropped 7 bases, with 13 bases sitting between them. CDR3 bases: TGCGCCAGCAGCCTGGAGGGGAGGAATACGCAGTATTTT. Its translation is CASSLEGRNTQYF.

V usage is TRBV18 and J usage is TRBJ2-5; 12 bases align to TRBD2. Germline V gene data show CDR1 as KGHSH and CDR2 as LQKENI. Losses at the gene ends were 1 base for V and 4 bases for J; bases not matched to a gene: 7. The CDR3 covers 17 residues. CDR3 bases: TGTGCCAGCTCACCACGGACTAGCGGGAACGGTGGAGAGACCCAGTACTTC. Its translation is CASSPRTSGNGGETQYF.

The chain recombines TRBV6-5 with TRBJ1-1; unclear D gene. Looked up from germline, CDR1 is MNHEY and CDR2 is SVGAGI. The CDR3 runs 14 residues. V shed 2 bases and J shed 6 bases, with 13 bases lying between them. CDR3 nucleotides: TGTGCCAGCAGTTACAATTCCGGGTTTTCTGAAGCTTTCTTT. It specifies CASSYNSGFSEAFF.

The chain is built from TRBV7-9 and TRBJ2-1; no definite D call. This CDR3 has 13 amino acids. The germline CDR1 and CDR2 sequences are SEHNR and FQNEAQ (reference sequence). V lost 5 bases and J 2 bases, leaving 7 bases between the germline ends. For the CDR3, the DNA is TGTGCCAGCAGCAAGACAACCTACAATGAGCAGTTCTTC. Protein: CASSKTTYNEQFF.